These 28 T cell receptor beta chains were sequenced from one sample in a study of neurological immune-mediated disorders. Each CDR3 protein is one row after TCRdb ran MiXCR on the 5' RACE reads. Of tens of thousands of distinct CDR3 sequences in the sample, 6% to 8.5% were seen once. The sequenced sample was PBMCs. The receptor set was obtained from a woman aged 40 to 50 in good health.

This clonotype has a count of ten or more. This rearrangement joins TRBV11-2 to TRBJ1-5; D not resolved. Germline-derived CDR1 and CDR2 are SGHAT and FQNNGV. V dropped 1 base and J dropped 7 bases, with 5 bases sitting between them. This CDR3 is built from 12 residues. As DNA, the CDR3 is TGTGCCAGCAGCTTAGTTGGGCAGCCCCAGCATTTT. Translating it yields CASSLVGQPQHF.

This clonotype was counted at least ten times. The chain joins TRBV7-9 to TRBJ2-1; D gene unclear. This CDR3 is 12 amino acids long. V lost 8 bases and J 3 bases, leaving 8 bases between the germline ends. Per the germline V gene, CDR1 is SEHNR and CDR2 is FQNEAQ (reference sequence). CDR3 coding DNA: TGTGCCAGCGGTATGGGCTACAATGAGCAGTTCTTC. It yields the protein CASGMGYNEQFF. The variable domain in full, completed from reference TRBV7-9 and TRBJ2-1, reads DTGVSQNPRHKITKRGQNVTFRCDPISEHNRLYWYRQTLGQGPEFLTYFQNEAQLEKSRLLSDRFSAERPKGSFSTLEIQRTEQGDSAMYLCASGMGYNEQFFGPGTRLTVL.

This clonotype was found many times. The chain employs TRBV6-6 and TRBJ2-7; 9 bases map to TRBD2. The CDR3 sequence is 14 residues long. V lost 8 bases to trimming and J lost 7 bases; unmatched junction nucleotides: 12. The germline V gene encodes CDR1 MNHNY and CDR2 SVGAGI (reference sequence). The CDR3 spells CASGIQREEGEQYF. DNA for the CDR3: TGTGCCAGCGGGATACAGCGGGAGGAGGGTGAGCAGTACTTC.

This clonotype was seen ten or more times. The CDR3 spells CASSQAGAEAFF. In nucleotides, the CDR3 is TGTGCCAGCAGCCAAGCCGGCGCTGAAGCTTTCTTT. The chain combines TRBV4-2 with TRBJ1-1, with no clear D. Germline V gene lookup returns CDR1 LGHNA and CDR2 YNFKEQ. With 1 base removed from V and 6 bases from J, the gap between germline ends came to 6 bases. The CDR3 has 12 residues.

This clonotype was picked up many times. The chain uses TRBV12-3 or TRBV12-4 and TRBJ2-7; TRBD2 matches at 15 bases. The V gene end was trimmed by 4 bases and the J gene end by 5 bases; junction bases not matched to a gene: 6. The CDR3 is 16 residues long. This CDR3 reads CASSSGLAGGTDEQYF. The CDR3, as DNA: TGTGCCAGCAGTTCCGGACTAGCGGGGGGGACCGACGAGCAGTACTTC.

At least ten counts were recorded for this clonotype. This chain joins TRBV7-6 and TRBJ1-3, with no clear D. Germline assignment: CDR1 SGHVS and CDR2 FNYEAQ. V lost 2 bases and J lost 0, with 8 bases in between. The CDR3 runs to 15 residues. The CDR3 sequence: CASSLKGGSGNTIYF. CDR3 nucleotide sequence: TGTGCCAGCAGCTTAAAAGGAGGCTCTGGAAACACCATATATTTT.

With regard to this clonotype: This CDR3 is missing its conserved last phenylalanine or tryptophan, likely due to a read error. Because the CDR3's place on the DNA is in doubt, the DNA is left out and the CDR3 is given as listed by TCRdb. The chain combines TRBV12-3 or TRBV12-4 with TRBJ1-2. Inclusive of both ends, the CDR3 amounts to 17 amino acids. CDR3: CASTFSSGGPTGYGYAL.

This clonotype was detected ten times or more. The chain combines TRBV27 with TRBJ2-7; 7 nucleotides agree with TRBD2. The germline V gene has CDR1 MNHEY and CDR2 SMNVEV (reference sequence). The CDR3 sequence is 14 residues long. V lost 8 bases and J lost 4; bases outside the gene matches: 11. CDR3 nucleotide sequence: TGTGCCAGCGCTGGGAGACGGGGGGTTTACGAGCAGTACTTC. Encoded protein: CASAGRRGVYEQYF.

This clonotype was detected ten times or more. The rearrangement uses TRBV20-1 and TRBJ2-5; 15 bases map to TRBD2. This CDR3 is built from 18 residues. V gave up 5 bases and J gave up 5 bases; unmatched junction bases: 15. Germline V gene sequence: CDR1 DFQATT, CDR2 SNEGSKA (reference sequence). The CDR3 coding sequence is TGCAGTGCTCCGAAGGCAGGACTAGCGGGAGGGCCGGGTGAGACCCAGTACTTC. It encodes CSAPKAGLAGGPGETQYF.

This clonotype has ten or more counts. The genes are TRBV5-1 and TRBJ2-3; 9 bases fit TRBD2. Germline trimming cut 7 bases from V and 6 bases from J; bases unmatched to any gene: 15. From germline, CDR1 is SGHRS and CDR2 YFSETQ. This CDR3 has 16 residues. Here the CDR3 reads CASGITIGSGSDTQYF. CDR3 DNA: TGCGCCAGCGGTATAACTATCGGTAGCGGGAGCGATACGCAGTATTTT.

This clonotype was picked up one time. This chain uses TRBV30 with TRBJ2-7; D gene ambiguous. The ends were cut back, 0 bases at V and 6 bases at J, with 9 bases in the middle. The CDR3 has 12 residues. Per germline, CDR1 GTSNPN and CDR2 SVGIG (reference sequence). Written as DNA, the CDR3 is TGTGCCTGGAGTGTAGGCCTCAGCGAGCAGTACGTC. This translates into CAWSVGLSEQYV.

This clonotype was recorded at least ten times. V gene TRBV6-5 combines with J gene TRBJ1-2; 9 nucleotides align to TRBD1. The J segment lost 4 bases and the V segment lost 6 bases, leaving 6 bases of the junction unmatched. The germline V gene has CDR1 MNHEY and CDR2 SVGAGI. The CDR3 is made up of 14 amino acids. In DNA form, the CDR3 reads TGTGCCAGCAGAACACAGGGGGCCGTCTATGGCTACACCTTC. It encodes CASRTQGAVYGYTF.

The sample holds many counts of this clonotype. The CDR3 protein is CASSPWTSGSLYNEQFF. CDR3 DNA sequence: TGTGCCAGCAGCCCTTGGACTAGCGGGAGTTTATACAATGAGCAGTTCTTC. The chain is built from TRBV14 and TRBJ2-1, with 13 nucleotides matching TRBD2. This CDR3 spans 17 amino acids. Germline-derived CDR1 and CDR2 are SGHDN and FVKESK. V was clipped by 4 bases and J by 4 bases; unmatched bases: 7.

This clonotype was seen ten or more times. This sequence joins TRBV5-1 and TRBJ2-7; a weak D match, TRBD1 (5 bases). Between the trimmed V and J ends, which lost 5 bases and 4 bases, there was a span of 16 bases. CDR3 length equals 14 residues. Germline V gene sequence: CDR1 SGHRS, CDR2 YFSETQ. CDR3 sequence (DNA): TGCGCCAGCAGAGGGGCGGTGGAGATTTACGAGCAGTACTTC. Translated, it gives CASRGAVEIYEQYF.

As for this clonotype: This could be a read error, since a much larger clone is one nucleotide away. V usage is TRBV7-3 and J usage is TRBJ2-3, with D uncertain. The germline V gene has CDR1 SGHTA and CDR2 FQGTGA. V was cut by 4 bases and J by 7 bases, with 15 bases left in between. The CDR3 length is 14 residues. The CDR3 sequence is CASSSSRTRHTQYF. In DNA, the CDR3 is TGTGCCAGCAGCTCATCTCGGACCAGACATACGCAGTATTTT.

CDR3 region: CASSLIQGNHEQYV. The CDR3 coding sequence is TGTGCCAGCAGCTTAATACAGGGAAACCACGAGCAGTACGTC. The chain recombines TRBV7-2 with TRBJ2-7, with a possible D match to TRBD1 (6 bases). V lost 2 bases to trimming and J lost 5 bases, with 13 bases between them. The CDR3 is made up of 14 amino acids. Germline CDR1 is SGHTA and CDR2 is FQGNSA.

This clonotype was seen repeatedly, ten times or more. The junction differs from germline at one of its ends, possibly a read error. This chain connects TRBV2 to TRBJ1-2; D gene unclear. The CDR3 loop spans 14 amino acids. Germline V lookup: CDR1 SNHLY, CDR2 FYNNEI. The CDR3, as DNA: TGTGCCAGCAGATCTGATGACCATTCCTATCAGTACTGCTTC. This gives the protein CASRSDDHSYQYCF.

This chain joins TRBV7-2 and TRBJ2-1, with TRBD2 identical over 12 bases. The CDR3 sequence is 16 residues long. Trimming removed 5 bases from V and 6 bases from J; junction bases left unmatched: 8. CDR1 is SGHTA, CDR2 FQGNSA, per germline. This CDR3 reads CASSLKTSGSVNEQFF. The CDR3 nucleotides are TGTGCCAGCAGCCTAAAGACTAGCGGGAGTGTCAATGAGCAGTTCTTC. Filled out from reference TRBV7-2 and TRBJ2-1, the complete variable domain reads GAGVSQSPSNKVTEKGKDVELRCDPISGHTALYWYRQSLGQGLEFLIYFQGNSAPDKSGLPSDRFSAERTGGSVSTLTIQRTQQEDSAVYLCASSLKTSGSVNEQFFGPGTRLTVL.

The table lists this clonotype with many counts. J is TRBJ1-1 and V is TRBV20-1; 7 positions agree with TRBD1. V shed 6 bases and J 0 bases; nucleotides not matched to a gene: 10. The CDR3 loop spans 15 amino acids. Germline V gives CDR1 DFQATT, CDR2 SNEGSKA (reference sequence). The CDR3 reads CSASDRLDLNTEAFF. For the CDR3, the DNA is TGCAGTGCGTCGGACAGGTTAGACTTGAACACTGAAGCTTTCTTT.

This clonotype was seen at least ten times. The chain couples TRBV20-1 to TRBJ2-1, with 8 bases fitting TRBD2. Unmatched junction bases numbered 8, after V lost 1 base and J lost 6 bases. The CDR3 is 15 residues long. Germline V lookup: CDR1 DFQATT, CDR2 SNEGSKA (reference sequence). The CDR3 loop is CSARVGASGLNEQFF. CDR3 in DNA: TGCAGTGCTAGAGTTGGGGCTAGCGGGCTCAATGAGCAGTTCTTC.

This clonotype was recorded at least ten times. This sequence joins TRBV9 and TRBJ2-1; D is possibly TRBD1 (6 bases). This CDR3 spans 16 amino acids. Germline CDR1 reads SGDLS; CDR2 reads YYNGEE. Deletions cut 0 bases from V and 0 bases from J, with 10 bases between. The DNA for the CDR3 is TGTGCCAGCAGCGTAGCTGGGACAAGCTCCTACAATGAGCAGTTCTTC. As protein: CASSVAGTSSYNEQFF.

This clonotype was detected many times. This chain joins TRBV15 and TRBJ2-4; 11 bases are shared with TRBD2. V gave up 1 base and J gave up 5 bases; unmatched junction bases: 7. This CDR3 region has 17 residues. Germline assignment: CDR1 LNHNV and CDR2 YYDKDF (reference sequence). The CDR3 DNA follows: TGTGCCACCAGCAGAGTCAGGCTACTAGCGGGAGAAAACATTCAGTACTTC. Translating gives CATSRVRLLAGENIQYF.

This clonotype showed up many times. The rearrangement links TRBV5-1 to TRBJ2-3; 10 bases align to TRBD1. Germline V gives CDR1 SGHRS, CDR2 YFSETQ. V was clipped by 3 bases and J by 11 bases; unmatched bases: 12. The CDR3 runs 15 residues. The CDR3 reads CASSSLGQGFEGQYF. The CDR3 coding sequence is TGCGCCAGCAGCTCCTTGGGACAGGGGTTCGAGGGGCAGTATTTT.

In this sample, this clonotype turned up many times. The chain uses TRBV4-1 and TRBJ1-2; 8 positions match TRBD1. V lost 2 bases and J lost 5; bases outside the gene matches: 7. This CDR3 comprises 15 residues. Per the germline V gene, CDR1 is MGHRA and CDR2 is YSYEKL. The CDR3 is CASSQPTGGSYGYTF. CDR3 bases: TGCGCCAGCAGCCAACCTACAGGGGGTAGTTATGGCTACACCTTC.

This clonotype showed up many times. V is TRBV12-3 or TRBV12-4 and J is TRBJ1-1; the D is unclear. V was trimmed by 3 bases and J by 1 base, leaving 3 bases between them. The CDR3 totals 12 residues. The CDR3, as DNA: TGTGCCAGCAGTTTTCGGAACACTGAAGCTTTCTTT. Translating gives CASSFRNTEAFF.

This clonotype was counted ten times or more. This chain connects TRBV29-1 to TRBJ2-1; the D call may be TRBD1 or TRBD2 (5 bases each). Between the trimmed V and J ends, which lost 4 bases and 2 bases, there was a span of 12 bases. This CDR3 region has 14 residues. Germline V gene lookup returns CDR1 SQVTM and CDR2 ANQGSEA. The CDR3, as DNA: TGCAGCGTTGGTCGGCAGGGAGCCTACAATGAGCAGTTCTTC. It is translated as CSVGRQGAYNEQFF.

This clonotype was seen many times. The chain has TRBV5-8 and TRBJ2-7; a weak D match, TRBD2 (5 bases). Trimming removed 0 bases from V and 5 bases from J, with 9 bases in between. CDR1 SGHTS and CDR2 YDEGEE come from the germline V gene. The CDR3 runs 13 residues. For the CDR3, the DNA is TGTGCCAGCAGCTTGGGCGGGTTAGACGAGCAGTACGTC. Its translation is CASSLGGLDEQYV.

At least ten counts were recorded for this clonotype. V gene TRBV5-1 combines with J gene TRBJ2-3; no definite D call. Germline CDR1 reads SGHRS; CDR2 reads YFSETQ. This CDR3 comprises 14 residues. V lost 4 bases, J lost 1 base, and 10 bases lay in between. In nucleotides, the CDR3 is TGCGCCAGCAGCGTCCCTGGAGGCACAGATACGCAGTATTTT. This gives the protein CASSVPGGTDTQYF.